This T cell receptor (beta chain) was sequenced for a study of graft-versus-host responses after intestinal transplantation. V was clipped by 2 bases and J by 6 bases, with 10 bases between them. The CDR3 runs to 13 residues. CDR1 MGHRA and CDR2 YSYEKL come from the germline V gene. The method was immunoSEQ multiplex PCR; TCRdb's version includes in-frame clones alone and lacks a portion of them. The table lists around 7,800 clones, around 97% of them singletons, with 0.24% in the top ten. V usage is TRBV4-1 and J usage is TRBJ1-2; D may be TRBD1 (6 bases). The TCR was taken from a human patient who received an intestinal transplant, so some T cells may come from the graft donor. The sample consisted of PBMCs, taken 23 days after intestinal transplant. The chain's CDR3 is CASSQPGDDGYTF. The CDR3 DNA sequence: TGCGCCAGCAGCCAACCAGGGGATGATGGCTACACCTTC.